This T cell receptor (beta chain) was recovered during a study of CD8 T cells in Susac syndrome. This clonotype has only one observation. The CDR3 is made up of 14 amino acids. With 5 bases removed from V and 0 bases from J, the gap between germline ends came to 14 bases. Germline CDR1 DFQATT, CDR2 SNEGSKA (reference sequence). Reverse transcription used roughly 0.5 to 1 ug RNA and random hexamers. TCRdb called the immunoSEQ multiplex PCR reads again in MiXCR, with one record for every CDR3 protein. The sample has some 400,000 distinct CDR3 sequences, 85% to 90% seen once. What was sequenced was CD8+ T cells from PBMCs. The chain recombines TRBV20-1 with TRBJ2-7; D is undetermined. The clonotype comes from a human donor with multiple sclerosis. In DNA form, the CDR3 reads TGCAGTGCTCGGGCGGACGCCGACTCCTACGAGCAGTACTTC. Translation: CSARADADSYEQYF.